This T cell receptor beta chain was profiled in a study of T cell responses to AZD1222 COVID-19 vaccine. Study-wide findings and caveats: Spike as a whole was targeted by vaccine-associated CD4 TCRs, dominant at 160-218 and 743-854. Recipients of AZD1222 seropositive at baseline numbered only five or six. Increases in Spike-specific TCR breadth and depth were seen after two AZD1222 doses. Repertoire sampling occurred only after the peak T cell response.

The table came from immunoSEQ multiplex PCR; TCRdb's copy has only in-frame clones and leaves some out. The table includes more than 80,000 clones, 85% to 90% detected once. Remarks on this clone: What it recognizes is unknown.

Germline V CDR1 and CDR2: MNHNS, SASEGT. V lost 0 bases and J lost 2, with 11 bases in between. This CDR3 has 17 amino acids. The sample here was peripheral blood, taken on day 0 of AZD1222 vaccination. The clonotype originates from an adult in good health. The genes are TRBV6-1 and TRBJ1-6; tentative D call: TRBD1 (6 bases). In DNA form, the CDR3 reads TGTGCCAGCAGTGAAGCGATCGGGGACACCTATAATTCACCCCTCCACTTT. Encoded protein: CASSEAIGDTYNSPLHF.